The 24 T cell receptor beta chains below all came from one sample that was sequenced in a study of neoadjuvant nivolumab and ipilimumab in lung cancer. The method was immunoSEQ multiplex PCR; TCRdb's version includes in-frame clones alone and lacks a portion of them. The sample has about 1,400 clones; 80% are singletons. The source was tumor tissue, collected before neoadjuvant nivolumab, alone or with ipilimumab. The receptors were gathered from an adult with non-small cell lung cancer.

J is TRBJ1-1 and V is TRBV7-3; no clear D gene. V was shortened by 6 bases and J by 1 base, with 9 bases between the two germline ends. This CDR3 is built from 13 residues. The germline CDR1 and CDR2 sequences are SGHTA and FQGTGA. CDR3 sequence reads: CASSSDQNTEAFF. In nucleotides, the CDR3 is TGTGCCAGCAGTTCGGACCAGAACACTGAAGCTTTCTTT.

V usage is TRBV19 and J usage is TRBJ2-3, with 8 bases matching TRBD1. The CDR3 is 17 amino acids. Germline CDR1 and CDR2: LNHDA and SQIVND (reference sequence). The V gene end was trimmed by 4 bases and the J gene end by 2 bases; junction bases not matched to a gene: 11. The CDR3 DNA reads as TGTGCCAGTAGTAGACTTGTGACAGGGGACCACACAGATACGCAGTATTTT. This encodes CASSRLVTGDHTDTQYF.

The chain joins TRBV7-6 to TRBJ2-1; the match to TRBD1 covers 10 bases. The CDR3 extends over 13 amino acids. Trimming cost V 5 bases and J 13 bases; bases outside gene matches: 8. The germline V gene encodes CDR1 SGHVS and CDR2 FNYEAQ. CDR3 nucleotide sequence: TGTGCCAGCAGCATAAGACGGGACAGGGGACAGTTCTTC. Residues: CASSIRRDRGQFF. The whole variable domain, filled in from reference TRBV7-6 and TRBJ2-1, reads GAGVSQSPRYKVTKRGQDVALRCDPISGHVSLYWYRQALGQGPEFLTYFNYEAQQDKSGLPNDRFSAERPEGSISTLTIQRTEQRDSAMYRCASSIRRDRGQFFGPGTRLTVL.

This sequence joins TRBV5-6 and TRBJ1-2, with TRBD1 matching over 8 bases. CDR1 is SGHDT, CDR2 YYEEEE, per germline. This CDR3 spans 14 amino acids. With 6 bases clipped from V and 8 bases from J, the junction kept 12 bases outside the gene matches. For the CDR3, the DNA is TGTGCCAGCATCCCGGGGACAGGCGTGGGGGGCTACACCTTC. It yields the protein CASIPGTGVGGYTF.

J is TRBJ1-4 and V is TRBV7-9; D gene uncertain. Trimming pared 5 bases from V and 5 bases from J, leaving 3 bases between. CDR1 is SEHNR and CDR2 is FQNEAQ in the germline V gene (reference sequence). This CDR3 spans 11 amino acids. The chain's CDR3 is CASSLNEKLFF. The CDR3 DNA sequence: TGTGCCAGCAGCCTCAATGAAAAACTGTTTTTT. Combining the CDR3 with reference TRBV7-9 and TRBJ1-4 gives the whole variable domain DTGVSQNPRHKITKRGQNVTFRCDPISEHNRLYWYRQTLGQGPEFLTYFQNEAQLEKSRLLSDRFSAERPKGSFSTLEIQRTEQGDSAMYLCASSLNEKLFFGSGTQLSVL.

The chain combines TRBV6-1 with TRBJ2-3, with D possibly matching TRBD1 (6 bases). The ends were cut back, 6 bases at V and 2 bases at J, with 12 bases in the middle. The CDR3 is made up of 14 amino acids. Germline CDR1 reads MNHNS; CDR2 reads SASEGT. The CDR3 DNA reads TGTGCCAGCAGGGCCGGGACAATCACAGATACGCAGTATTTT. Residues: CASRAGTITDTQYF.

This CDR3 reads CASSLRGNTIYF. In nucleotides, the CDR3 is TGTGCCAGCAGTTTGAGAGGAAACACCATATATTTT. The chain carries TRBV28 and TRBJ1-3, with D hard to call. The CDR3 contains 12 residues. V was pared by 3 bases and J by 4 bases, with 4 bases between. Germline CDR1 and CDR2: MDHEN and SYDVKM.

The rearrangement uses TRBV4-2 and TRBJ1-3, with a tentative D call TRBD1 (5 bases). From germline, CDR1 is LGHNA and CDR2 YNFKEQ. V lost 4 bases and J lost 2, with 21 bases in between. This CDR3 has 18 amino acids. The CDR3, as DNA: TGTGCCAGCAGCCCCAATCCCGAACTCAGGGAGGCTGGAAACACCATATATTTT. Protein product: CASSPNPELREAGNTIYF.

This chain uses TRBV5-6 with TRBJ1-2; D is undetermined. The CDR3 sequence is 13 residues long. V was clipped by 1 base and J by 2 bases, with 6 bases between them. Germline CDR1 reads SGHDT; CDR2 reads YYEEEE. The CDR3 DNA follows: TGTGCCAGCAGCTTGAGTTCCAACTATGGCTACACCTTC. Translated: CASSLSSNYGYTF.

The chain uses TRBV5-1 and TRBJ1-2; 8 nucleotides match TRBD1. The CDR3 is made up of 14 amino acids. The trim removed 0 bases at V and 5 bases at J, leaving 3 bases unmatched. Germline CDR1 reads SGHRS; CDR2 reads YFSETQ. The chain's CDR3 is CASSLGTGRYGYTF. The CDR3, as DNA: TGCGCCAGCAGCTTGGGGACAGGGAGGTATGGCTACACCTTC.

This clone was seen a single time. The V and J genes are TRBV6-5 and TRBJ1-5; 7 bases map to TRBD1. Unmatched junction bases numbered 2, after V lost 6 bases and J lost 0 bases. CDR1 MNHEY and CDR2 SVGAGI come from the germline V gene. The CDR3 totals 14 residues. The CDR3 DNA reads TGTGCCAGCAGGCGACAGGGTAGCAATCAGCCCCAGCATTTT. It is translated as CASRRQGSNQPQHF.

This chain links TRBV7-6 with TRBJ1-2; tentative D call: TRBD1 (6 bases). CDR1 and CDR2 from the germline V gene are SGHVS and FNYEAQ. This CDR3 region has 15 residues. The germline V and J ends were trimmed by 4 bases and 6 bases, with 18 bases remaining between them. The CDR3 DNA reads TGTGCCAGCAGCTCCCGTTCGGCAGGGGCGAATGGCTACACCTTC. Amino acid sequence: CASSSRSAGANGYTF.

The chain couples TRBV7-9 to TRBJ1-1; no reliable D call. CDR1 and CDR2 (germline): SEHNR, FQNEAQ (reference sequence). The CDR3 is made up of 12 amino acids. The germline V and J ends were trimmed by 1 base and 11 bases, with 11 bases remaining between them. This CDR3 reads CASSLGPTCAFF. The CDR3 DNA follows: TGTGCCAGCAGCTTAGGACCCACGTGTGCTTTCTTT.

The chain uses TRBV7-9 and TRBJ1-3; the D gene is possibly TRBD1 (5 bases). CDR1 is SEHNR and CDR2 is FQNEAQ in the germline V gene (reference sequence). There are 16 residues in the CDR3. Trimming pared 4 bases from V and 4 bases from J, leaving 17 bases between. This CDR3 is CASSSPTDRSGNTIYF. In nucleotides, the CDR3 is TGTGCCAGCAGCTCCCCAACCGACAGATCCGGAAACACCATATATTTT.

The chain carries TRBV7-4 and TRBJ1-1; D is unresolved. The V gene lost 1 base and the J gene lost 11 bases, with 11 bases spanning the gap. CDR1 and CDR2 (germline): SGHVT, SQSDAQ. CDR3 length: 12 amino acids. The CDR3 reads CASSLGPTCAFF. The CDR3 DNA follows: TGTGCCAGCAGCTTAGGACCCACGTGTGCTTTCTTT.

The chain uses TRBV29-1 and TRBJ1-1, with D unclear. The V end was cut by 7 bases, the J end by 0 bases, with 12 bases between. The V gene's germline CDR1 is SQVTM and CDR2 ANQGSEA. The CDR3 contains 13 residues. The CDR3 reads CSGRVTMNTEAFF. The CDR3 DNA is TGCAGCGGGAGGGTGACCATGAACACTGAAGCTTTCTTT.

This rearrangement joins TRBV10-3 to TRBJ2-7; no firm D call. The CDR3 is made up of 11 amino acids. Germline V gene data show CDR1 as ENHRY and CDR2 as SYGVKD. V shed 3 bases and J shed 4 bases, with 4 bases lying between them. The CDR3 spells CAISDFYEQYF. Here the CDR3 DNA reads TGTGCCATCAGTGACTTTTACGAGCAGTACTTC.

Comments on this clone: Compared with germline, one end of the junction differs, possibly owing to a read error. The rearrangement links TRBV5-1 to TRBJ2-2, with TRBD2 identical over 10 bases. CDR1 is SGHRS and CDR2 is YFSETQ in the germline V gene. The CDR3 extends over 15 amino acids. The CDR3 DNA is TGCGCCAGCCGCTTAGCGGGAGGAAACACCGGGGAGCTGTTTTTT. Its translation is CASRLAGGNTGELFF.

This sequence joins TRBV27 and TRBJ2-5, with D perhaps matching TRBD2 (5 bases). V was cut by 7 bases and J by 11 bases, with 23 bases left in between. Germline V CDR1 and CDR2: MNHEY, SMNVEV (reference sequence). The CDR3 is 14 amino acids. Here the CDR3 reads CASTPRGVSREQYF. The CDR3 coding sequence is TGTGCCAGCACTCCCCGGGGAGTTTCTAGGGAGCAGTACTTC.

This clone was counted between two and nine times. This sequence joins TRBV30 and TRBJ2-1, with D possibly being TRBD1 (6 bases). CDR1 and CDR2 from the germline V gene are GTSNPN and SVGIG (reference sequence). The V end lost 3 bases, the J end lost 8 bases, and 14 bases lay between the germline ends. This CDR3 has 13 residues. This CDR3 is CAWRSLGAHEQFF. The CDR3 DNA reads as TGTGCCTGGAGGTCTCTGGGGGCCCATGAGCAGTTCTTC.

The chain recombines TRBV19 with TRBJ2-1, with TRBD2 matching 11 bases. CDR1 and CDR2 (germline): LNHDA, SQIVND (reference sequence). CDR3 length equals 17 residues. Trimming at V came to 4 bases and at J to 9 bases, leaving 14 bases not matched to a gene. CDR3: CASSTLPKLAGASEQFF. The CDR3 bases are TGTGCCAGTAGTACCTTGCCCAAACTAGCGGGAGCATCTGAGCAGTTCTTC. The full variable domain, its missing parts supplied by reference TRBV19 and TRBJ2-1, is DGGITQSPKYLFRKEGQNVTLSCEQNLNHDAMYWYRQDPGQGLRLIYYSQIVNDFQKGDIAEGYSVSREKKESFPLTVTSAQKNPTAFYLCASSTLPKLAGASEQFFGPGTRLTVL.

In nucleotides, the CDR3 is TGTGCCTGGAGTCTCCAGACGGGTGGCTACACCTTC. This encodes CAWSLQTGGYTF. J is TRBJ1-2 and V is TRBV30; D call uncertain. Trimming took 2 bases from V and 7 from J, leaving 11 bases between them. In germline, CDR1 is GTSNPN, CDR2 SVGIG (reference sequence). The CDR3 spans 12 residues. The variable domain in full, completed from reference TRBV30 and TRBJ1-2, reads SQTIHQWPATLVQPVGSPLSLECTVEGTSNPNLYWYRQAAGRGLQLLFYSVGIGQISSEVPQNLSASRPQDRQFILSSKKLLLSDSGFYLCAWSLQTGGYTFGSGTRLTVV.

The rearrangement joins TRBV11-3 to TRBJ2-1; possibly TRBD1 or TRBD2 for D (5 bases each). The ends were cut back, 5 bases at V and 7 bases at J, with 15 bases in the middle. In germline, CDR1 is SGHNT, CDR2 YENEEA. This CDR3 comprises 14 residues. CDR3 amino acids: CASSRDPQRNEQFF. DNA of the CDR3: TGTGCCAGCAGCAGGGACCCCCAGCGAAATGAGCAGTTCTTC.

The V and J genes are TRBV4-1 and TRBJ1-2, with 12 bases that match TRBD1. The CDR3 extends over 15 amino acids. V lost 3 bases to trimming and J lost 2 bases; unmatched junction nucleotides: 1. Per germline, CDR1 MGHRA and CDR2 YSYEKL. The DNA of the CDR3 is TGCGCCAGCAGCCAGGGACAGGGGGCCAACTATGGCTACACCTTC. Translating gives CASSQGQGANYGYTF.